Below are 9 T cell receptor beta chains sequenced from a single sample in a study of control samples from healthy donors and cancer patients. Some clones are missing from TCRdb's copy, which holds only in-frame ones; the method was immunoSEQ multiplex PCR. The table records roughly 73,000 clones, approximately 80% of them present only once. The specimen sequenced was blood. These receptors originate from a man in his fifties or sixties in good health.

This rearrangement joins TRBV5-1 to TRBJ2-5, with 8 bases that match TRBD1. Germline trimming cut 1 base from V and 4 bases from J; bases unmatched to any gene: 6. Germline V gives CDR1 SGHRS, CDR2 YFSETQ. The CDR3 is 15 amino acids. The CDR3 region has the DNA TGCGCCAGCAGCTTGTTCCAGGGGGCTATAGAGACCCAGTACTTC. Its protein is CASSLFQGAIETQYF.

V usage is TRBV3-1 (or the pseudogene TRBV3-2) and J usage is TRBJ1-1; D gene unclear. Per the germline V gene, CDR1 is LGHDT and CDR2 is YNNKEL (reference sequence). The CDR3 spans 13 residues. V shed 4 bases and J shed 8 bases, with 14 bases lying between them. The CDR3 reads CASSRGSGREAFF. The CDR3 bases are TGTGCCAGCAGCCGTGGCTCCGGGAGGGAAGCTTTCTTT.

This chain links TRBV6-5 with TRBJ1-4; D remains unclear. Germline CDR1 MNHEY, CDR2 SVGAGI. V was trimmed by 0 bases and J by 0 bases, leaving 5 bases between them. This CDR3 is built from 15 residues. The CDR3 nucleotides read TGTGCCAGCAGTTACTCGGGGTCAACTAATGAAAAACTGTTTTTT. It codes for CASSYSGSTNEKLFF.

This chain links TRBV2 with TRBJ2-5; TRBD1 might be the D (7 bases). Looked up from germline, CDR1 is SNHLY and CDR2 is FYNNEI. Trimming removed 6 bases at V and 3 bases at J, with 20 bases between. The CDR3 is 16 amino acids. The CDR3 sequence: CASRVEKGAGKETQYF. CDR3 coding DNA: TGTGCCAGCAGGGTGGAAAAGGGGGCGGGAAAAGAGACCCAGTACTTC.

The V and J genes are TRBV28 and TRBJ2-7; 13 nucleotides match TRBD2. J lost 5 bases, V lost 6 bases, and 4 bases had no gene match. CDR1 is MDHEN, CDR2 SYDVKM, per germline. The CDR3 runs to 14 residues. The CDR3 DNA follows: TGTGCCAGCAGAAGACTAGCGGGAGGTCACGAGCAGTACTTC. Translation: CASRRLAGGHEQYF.

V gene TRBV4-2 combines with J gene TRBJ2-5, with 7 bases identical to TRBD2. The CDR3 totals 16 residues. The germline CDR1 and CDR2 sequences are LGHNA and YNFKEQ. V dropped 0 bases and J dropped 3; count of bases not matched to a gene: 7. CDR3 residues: CASSQEGGDLKETQYF. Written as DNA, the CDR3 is TGTGCCAGCAGCCAAGAGGGAGGGGACCTGAAAGAGACCCAGTACTTC.

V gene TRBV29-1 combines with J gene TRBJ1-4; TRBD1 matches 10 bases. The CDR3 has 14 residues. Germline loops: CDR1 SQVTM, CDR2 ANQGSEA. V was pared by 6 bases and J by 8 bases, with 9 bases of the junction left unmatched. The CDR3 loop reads CSVRGGQGEEKLFF. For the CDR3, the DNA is TGCAGCGTGCGCGGCGGACAGGGGGAAGAAAAACTGTTTTTT.

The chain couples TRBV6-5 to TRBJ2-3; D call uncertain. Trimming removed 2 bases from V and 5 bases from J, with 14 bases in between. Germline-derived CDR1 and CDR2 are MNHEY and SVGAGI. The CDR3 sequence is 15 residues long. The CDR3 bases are TGTGCCAGCAGTTACCTTGACAAACTCAGAGATACGCAGTATTTT. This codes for CASSYLDKLRDTQYF.

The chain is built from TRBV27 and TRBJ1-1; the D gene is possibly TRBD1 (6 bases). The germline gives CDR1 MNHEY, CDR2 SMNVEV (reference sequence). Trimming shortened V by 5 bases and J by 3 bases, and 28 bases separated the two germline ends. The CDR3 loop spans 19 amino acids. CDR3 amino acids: CASSKRVPGTKRGDTEAFF. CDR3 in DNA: TGTGCCAGCAGTAAAAGAGTACCCGGGACGAAAAGGGGGGACACTGAAGCTTTCTTT.